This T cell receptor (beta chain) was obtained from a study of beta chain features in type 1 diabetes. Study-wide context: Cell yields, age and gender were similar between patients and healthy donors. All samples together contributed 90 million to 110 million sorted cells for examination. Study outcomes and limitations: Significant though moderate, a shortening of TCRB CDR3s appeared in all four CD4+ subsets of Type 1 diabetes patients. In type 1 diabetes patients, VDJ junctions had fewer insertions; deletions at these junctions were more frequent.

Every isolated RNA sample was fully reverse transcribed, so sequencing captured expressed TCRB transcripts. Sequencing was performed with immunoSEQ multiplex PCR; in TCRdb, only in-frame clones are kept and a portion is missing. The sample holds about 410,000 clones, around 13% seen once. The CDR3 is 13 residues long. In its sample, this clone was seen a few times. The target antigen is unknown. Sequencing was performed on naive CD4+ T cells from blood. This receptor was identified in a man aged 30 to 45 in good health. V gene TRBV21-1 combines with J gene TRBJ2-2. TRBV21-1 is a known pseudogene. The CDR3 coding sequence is TGTGCCAGCATATTACCCCTGACCGGGGAGCTGTTTTTT. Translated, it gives CASILPLTGELFF.